What follows are 5 T cell receptor beta chains derived from one specimen sequenced in a study of OX40 agonist ivuxolimab in advanced cancers. Assay used: immunoSEQ multiplex PCR; TCRdb lists only in-frame clones, some missing. Of over 25,000 clones listed, about four fifths are singletons. Specimen: CD4+ or CD8+ T cells sorted from blood, collected in a trial of the OX40 agonist ivuxolimab. These receptors all stem from an adult with an advanced solid tumor such as melanoma, head and neck, liver or kidney cancer.

The genes are TRBV5-1 and TRBJ2-7, with TRBD2 matching 9 bases. Germline-derived CDR1 and CDR2 are SGHRS and YFSETQ. With V trimmed by 1 base and J by 0 bases, 5 bases remained unmatched. This CDR3 comprises 16 residues. CDR3 DNA: TGCGCCAGCAGCTTGCAAGTAGCGGGGGTCTCCTACGAGCAGTACTTC. Encoded protein: CASSLQVAGVSYEQYF.

This sequence joins TRBV11-2 and TRBJ2-1; 11 positions agree with TRBD1. The CDR3 is made up of 14 amino acids. The junction had 5 bases not matched to a gene; V was cut back by 6 bases and J by 7 bases. Germline V lookup: CDR1 SGHAT, CDR2 FQNNGV. In nucleotides, the CDR3 is TGTGCCAGCAGGCCGGGACAGGGGGGTAATGAGCAGTTCTTC. Its protein is CASRPGQGGNEQFF.

This chain connects TRBV5-8 to TRBJ2-7; no definite D call. In germline, CDR1 is SGHTS, CDR2 YDEGEE. The CDR3 runs to 15 residues. V was trimmed by 0 bases and J by 5 bases, leaving 15 bases between them. CDR3 in DNA: TGTGCCAGCAGCTTGGGATTCACGGTTGGAGACGAGCAGTACTTC. Translating it yields CASSLGFTVGDEQYF.

The rearrangement links TRBV11-2 to TRBJ2-7; D unclear. V was shortened by 4 bases and J by 0 bases, with 19 bases between the two germline ends. CDR1 is SGHAT and CDR2 is FQNNGV in the germline V gene. The CDR3 consists of 17 residues. The CDR3 loop is CASSSIPGSKSSYEQYF. CDR3 nucleotides: TGTGCCAGCAGCTCGATCCCCGGGTCCAAAAGCTCCTACGAGCAGTACTTC.

This chain joins TRBV30 and TRBJ1-2; D gene unclear. Germline-derived CDR1 and CDR2 are GTSNPN and SVGIG (reference sequence). V was pared by 0 bases and J by 8 bases, with 13 bases between. This CDR3 region has 13 residues. The CDR3 protein is CAWSVQSPDGYTF. The CDR3 nucleotides read TGTGCCTGGAGTGTACAGAGCCCTGACGGCTACACCTTC.